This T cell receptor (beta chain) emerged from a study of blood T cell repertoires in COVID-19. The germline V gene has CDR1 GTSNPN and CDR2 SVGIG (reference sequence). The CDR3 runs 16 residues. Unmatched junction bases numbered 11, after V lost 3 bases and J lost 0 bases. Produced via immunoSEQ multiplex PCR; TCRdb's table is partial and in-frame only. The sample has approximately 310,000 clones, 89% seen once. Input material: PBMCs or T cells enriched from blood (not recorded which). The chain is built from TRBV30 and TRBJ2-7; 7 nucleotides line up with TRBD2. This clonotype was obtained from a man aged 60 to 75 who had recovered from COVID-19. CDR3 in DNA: TGTGCCTGGAGCGGTGTCTGGGGGAGGGACTCCTACGAGCAGTACTTC. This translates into CAWSGVWGRDSYEQYF.